The 30 T cell receptor beta chains reported below all come from one sample, sequenced in a study of control samples from healthy donors and cancer patients. This table comes from immunoSEQ multiplex PCR, and its TCRdb copy is limited to in-frame clones, with some not included. The sample lists fewer than 120,000 clones, roughly 90% occurring once. Sequencing input: PBMCs. These receptors came from a woman aged 55-75 years with lung cancer.

This clone was seen only a few times. This chain joins TRBV14 and TRBJ2-7, with D unclear. This CDR3 spans 14 amino acids. Germline assignment: CDR1 SGHDN and CDR2 FVKESK. V was cut by 1 base and J by 1 base, with 8 bases left in between. The CDR3 protein is CASSQGMASYEQYF. The CDR3 DNA is TGTGCCAGCAGCCAAGGGATGGCTTCCTACGAGCAGTACTTC.

This clone was seen once. The chain is built from TRBV2 and TRBJ1-4; 7 bases align to TRBD1. There are 15 residues in the CDR3. V shed 4 bases and J 0 bases; nucleotides not matched to a gene: 2. CDR1 and CDR2 (germline): SNHLY, FYNNEI. CDR3 nucleotides: TGTGCCAGCAGTGTTCAGGGGGCAACTAATGAAAAACTGTTTTTT. Translated: CASSVQGATNEKLFF.

This clone was counted between two and nine times. The gene calls are TRBV27 and TRBJ1-2, with a possible D match to TRBD1 (6 bases). Germline CDR1 MNHEY, CDR2 SMNVEV (reference sequence). This CDR3 spans 15 amino acids. V lost 5 bases, J lost 7 bases, and 20 bases lay in between. CDR3 loop: CASSPRWGRAGGYTF. The CDR3 nucleotides read TGTGCCAGCAGTCCAAGGTGGGGGCGGGCGGGTGGCTACACCTTC.

The rearrangement joins TRBV7-2 to TRBJ2-2; D might be TRBD1 (6 bases). The CDR3 totals 15 residues. V lost 5 bases and J lost 6, with 16 bases in between. The germline gives CDR1 SGHTA, CDR2 FQGNSA. In DNA form, the CDR3 reads TGTGCCAGCAGCCAAAGGCGGCAGGGGTCCGGGGAGCTGTTTTTT. This gives the protein CASSQRRQGSGELFF.

Turning to this clone: A junction boundary mismatches the germline segment, possibly from a read error. The chain uses TRBV27 and TRBJ1-5; D not certain. The CDR3 length is 15 residues. Germline-derived CDR1 and CDR2 are MNHEY and SMNVEV (reference sequence). CDR3 DNA sequence: TGTGCCAGCAGTTTATCGTCGGCCAGCACTCAGCCCCAGCATTTT. This sequence encodes CASSLSSASTQPQHF.

The chain has TRBV5-1 and TRBJ2-2, with 7 positions matching TRBD1. The CDR3 sequence is 17 residues long. The germline V gene has CDR1 SGHRS and CDR2 YFSETQ. Unmatched junction bases numbered 8, after V lost 1 base and J lost 2 bases. CDR3 DNA sequence: TGCGCCAGCAGCTTGACCATACAGGGGCCAAACACCGGGGAGCTGTTTTTT. Protein sequence: CASSLTIQGPNTGELFF.

The chain uses TRBV2 and TRBJ1-6; the D gene is possibly TRBD1 (5 bases). Deletions cut 3 bases from V and 9 bases from J, with 21 bases between. Germline CDR1 reads SNHLY; CDR2 reads FYNNEI. The CDR3 covers 17 residues. Here the CDR3 reads CASSEAGNSGQGSPLHF. The CDR3 DNA reads TGTGCCAGCAGTGAGGCCGGGAATTCAGGGCAGGGTTCACCCCTCCACTTT.

V and J are TRBV9 and TRBJ2-2; D not resolved. V was trimmed by 0 bases and J by 7 bases, leaving 7 bases between them. Germline assignment: CDR1 SGDLS and CDR2 YYNGEE. The CDR3 runs to 13 residues. The CDR3 reads CASSVASGGELFF. For the CDR3, the DNA is TGTGCCAGCAGCGTAGCCAGTGGCGGGGAGCTGTTTTTT.

V is TRBV11-2 and J is TRBJ2-7; TRBD2 matches 10 bases. The CDR3 spans 17 residues. The germline V gene encodes CDR1 SGHAT and CDR2 FQNNGV. With 5 bases clipped from V and 7 bases from J, the junction kept 17 bases outside the gene matches. CDR3 sequence reads: CASSRPLGSGGAGEQYF. CDR3 DNA sequence: TGTGCCAGCAGCCGCCCCTTAGGCAGCGGGGGGGCGGGAGAGCAGTACTTC.

The chain carries TRBV19 and TRBJ2-1; 8 nucleotides align to TRBD1. This CDR3 spans 15 amino acids. The J segment lost 0 bases and the V segment lost 6 bases, leaving 4 bases of the junction unmatched. Germline assignment: CDR1 LNHDA and CDR2 SQIVND (reference sequence). CDR3 DNA sequence: TGTGCCAGTAGGGACAGGGCCAGCTCCTACAATGAGCAGTTCTTC. It yields the protein CASRDRASSYNEQFF.

The chain uses TRBV9 and TRBJ2-1; D is ambiguous. Trimming left V 2 bases short and J 7 bases short, with 10 bases between. The germline V gene has CDR1 SGDLS and CDR2 YYNGEE. The length of the CDR3 is 13 residues. The CDR3 region is CASSVNDQNEQFF. The CDR3 DNA follows: TGTGCCAGCAGCGTTAACGACCAAAATGAGCAGTTCTTC.

V and J are TRBV7-9 and TRBJ1-1; D is unresolved. Trimming shortened V by 2 bases and J by 8 bases, and 9 bases separated the two germline ends. Germline CDR1 SEHNR, CDR2 FQNEAQ (reference sequence). The CDR3 length is 12 residues. DNA for the CDR3: TGTGCCAGCAGCTTATCGAGTTCAGAAGCTTTCTTT. Its protein product is CASSLSSSEAFF.

The chain employs TRBV6-1 and TRBJ2-3; D gene ambiguous. This CDR3 region has 12 residues. The ends were cut back, 3 bases at V and 5 bases at J, with 6 bases in the middle. CDR1 is MNHNS, CDR2 SASEGT, per germline. CDR3 nucleotides: TGTGCCAGCAGTGATTATTTAGATACGCAGTATTTT. Translating gives CASSDYLDTQYF.

The gene calls are TRBV28 and TRBJ1-5; TRBD1 aligns across 11 bases. Unmatched junction bases numbered 8, after V lost 5 bases and J lost 8 bases. This CDR3 is 15 amino acids long. In germline, CDR1 is MDHEN, CDR2 SYDVKM. The CDR3 region has the DNA TGTGCCAGCAGTGTAGCCGGGACAGGGGGAGAGCCCCAGCATTTT. Amino acid sequence: CASSVAGTGGEPQHF.

The count of this clone is one. The gene calls are TRBV9 and TRBJ1-3; D not resolved. Per germline, CDR1 SGDLS and CDR2 YYNGEE. The V end was cut by 3 bases, the J end by 0 bases, with 7 bases between. The CDR3 is 14 residues long. As DNA, the CDR3 is TGTGCCAGCAGCGCCCGGACCTCTGGAAACACCATATATTTT. Translated: CASSARTSGNTIYF.

The chain has TRBV30 and TRBJ1-1; the D is unclear. This CDR3 region has 10 residues. V dropped 2 bases and J dropped 6 bases, with 4 bases sitting between them. Germline CDR1 is GTSNPN and CDR2 is SVGIG (reference sequence). The DNA for the CDR3 is TGTGCCTGGAGTAGGTCTGAAGCTTTCTTT. Its translation is CAWSRSEAFF.

The chain carries TRBV7-8 and TRBJ1-3; D is unclear. Germline CDR1 and CDR2: SGHVS and FQNEAQ. The CDR3 length is 14 residues. V was trimmed by 0 bases and J by 2 bases, leaving 5 bases between them. CDR3 in DNA: TGTGCCAGCAGCTTAGCCACAGCTGGAAACACCATATATTTT. Translated, it gives CASSLATAGNTIYF.

This chain joins TRBV6-5 and TRBJ1-5, with D uncertain. The CDR3 spans 12 residues. V was shortened by 6 bases and J by 1 base, with 4 bases between the two germline ends. Germline CDR1 reads MNHEY; CDR2 reads SVGAGI. The CDR3 DNA follows: TGTGCCAGCAGCAAGAGCAATCAGCCCCAGCATTTT. Protein sequence: CASSKSNQPQHF.

V gene TRBV4-2 combines with J gene TRBJ1-2; D is ambiguous. The CDR3 length is 13 residues. The germline gives CDR1 LGHNA, CDR2 YNFKEQ. Trimming shortened V by 2 bases and J by 3 bases, and 7 bases separated the two germline ends. The CDR3 is CASSQHGDYGYTF. CDR3 sequence (DNA): TGTGCCAGCAGCCAACATGGGGACTATGGCTACACCTTC.

This rearrangement joins TRBV4-2 to TRBJ2-3; TRBD2 agrees at 7 bases. Germline V gene data show CDR1 as LGHNA and CDR2 as YNFKEQ. CDR3 length equals 15 residues. The trim removed 4 bases at V and 3 bases at J, leaving 7 bases unmatched. CDR3 in amino acids: CASSLNGGSTDTQYF. CDR3 nucleotide sequence: TGTGCCAGCAGCCTGAACGGCGGGAGTACAGATACGCAGTATTTT.

The chain couples TRBV7-9 to TRBJ2-2; a weak D match, TRBD1 (6 bases). The germline V gene has CDR1 SEHNR and CDR2 FQNEAQ (reference sequence). This CDR3 is built from 15 residues. With 6 bases removed from V and 4 bases from J, the gap between germline ends came to 15 bases. As DNA, the CDR3 is TGTGCCAGCAGGCACATCAGGGGTCCCACCGGGGAGCTGTTTTTT. Amino acid sequence: CASRHIRGPTGELFF.

The CDR3 region has the DNA TGTGCCAGCAGCCCCGCGGCCCGAGGGACTGAAGCTTTCTTT. Amino acids: CASSPAARGTEAFF. The gene calls are TRBV7-2 and TRBJ1-1; no clear D gene. V was clipped by 5 bases and J by 5 bases, with 15 bases between them. There are 14 residues in the CDR3. Germline V gives CDR1 SGHTA, CDR2 FQGNSA.

CDR3 nucleotides: TGTGCCAGCAGTTTCGATAGATGGCAGTTCTTC. Residues: CASSFDRWQFF. The chain joins TRBV6-2 or TRBV6-3 to TRBJ2-1; D remains ambiguous. The germline CDR1 and CDR2 sequences are MNHEY and SVGEGT. CDR3 size: 11 residues. Between the trimmed V and J ends, which lost 4 bases and 12 bases, there was a span of 10 bases.

In this sample, this clone turned up once. The chain combines TRBV11-3 with TRBJ1-2, with D maybe TRBD1 (6 bases). V was cut by 4 bases and J by 6 bases, with 12 bases left in between. This CDR3 comprises 13 residues. The germline V gene encodes CDR1 SGHNT and CDR2 YENEEA. The CDR3 region is CASSWGRGDGYTF. The CDR3 DNA reads TGTGCCAGCAGCTGGGGCAGGGGAGATGGCTACACCTTC.

The CDR3 is CASSIALANTEAFF. The CDR3 DNA reads TGTGCCAGTAGTATAGCTCTAGCGAACACTGAAGCTTTCTTT. This chain uses TRBV19 with TRBJ1-1; D call uncertain. The CDR3 has 14 residues. Germline V gene lookup returns CDR1 LNHDA and CDR2 SQIVND (reference sequence). V was shortened by 1 base and J by 1 base, with 7 bases between the two germline ends.

The chain carries TRBV4-1 and TRBJ2-2; 9 bases match TRBD2. The CDR3 covers 17 residues. Germline loops: CDR1 MGHRA, CDR2 YSYEKL. Trimming at V came to 0 bases and at J to 4 bases, leaving 6 bases not matched to a gene. CDR3 DNA sequence: TGCGCCAGCAGCCAAGAAGGACGACTAGCGGCCACCGGGGAGCTGTTTTTT. Translation gives CASSQEGRLAATGELFF.

The chain carries TRBV9 and TRBJ1-2; 10 bases are shared with TRBD1. This CDR3 region has 15 residues. Germline V CDR1 and CDR2: SGDLS, YYNGEE. Germline trimming cut 3 bases from V and 10 bases from J; bases unmatched to any gene: 12. The CDR3: CASSAGWGQGSPYTF. CDR3 nucleotide sequence: TGTGCCAGCAGCGCCGGATGGGGACAGGGGTCCCCCTACACCTTC.

The rearrangement links TRBV27 to TRBJ2-1; possibly TRBD2 for D (5 bases). There are 16 residues in the CDR3. V lost 0 bases and J 4 bases, leaving 13 bases between the germline ends. CDR1 is MNHEY and CDR2 is SMNVEV in the germline V gene (reference sequence). CDR3 in amino acids: CASSLSGRRLYNEQFF. CDR3 DNA sequence: TGTGCCAGCAGTTTATCGGGCAGGAGGCTTTACAATGAGCAGTTCTTC.

The sample holds a few counts of this clone. This chain joins TRBV24-1 and TRBJ2-7; tentatively, D is TRBD1 (6 bases). Germline lookup yields CDR1 KGHDR and CDR2 SFDVKD. The CDR3 is 12 amino acids. V lost 3 bases, J lost 6 bases, and 8 bases lay in between. CDR3 in DNA: TGTGCCACCAGTGATATGACAGGCGAGCAGTACTTC. As protein: CATSDMTGEQYF.

The rearrangement joins TRBV24-1 to TRBJ2-1, with D unclear. Germline V gene sequence: CDR1 KGHDR, CDR2 SFDVKD. V lost 4 bases and J 11 bases, leaving 11 bases between the germline ends. The CDR3 is 12 residues long. This chain's CDR3 is CATSETGEKQFF. The CDR3 bases are TGTGCCACCAGTGAAACCGGAGAGAAGCAGTTCTTC.